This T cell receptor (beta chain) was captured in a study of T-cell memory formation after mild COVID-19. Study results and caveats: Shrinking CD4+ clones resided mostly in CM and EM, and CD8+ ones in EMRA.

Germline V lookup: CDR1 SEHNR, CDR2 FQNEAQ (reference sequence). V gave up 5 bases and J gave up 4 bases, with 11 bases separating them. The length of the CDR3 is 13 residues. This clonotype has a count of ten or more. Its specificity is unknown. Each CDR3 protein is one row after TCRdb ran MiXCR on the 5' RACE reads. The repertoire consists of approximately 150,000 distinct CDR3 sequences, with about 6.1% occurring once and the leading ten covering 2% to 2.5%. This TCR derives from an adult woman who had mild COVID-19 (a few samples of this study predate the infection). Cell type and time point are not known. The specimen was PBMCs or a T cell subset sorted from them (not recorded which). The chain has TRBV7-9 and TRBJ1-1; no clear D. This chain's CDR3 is CASSAPVFTEAFF. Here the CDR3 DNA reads TGTGCCAGCAGCGCCCCCGTGTTCACTGAAGCTTTCTTT.